This TCR beta chain derives from a study of blood T cell repertoires in COVID-19. Study-wide context: PBMCs, B-cell-depleted T cells, or T cells provided the cDNA or gDNA that made up the material.

Data came from immunoSEQ multiplex PCR; TCRdb stores just in-frame clones and leaves some out. The table lists a few thousand clones, roughly nine tenths of them singletons. Sequenced input: peripheral blood. The receptor's source is a human donor in a cohort sampled during active COVID-19.

CDR3 sequence reads: CASSLGLAGGHEQFF. The CDR3 nucleotides are TGTGCCAGCAGCTTGGGACTAGCGGGGGGGCATGAGCAGTTCTTC. The rearrangement uses TRBV7-3 and TRBJ2-1; 16 bases map to TRBD2. The CDR3 is made up of 15 amino acids. The V segment lost 3 bases and the J segment 8 bases; nucleotides outside the gene matches: 1. The V gene's germline CDR1 is SGHTA and CDR2 FQGTGA.